This T cell receptor beta chain came from a study of blood T cell repertoires in COVID-19 (TCRdb year 2020). Regarding the study in general: The collaborator samples originated in the United States, Italy and Spain and spanned the acute and convalescent phases of COVID-19. The repertoires were made available in a free public database intended to serve as a resource for research on the immune response to SARS-CoV-2. The samples were drawn from the first 160 participants of the ongoing ImmuneRACE study and from over 950 subjects provided by 6 global collaborators. Subjects who had been exposed to COVID-19, were actively infected with it, or had recovered from it provided the deeply sampled blood TCRbeta repertoires that made up the dataset. Sample metadata almost always included a de-identified subject ID, COVID-19 status, age in years and sex. HLA class I and class II types, where available, came from metadata supplied by the sample provider rather than from assay-based typing. The prospective study material was composed of cDNA or gDNA derived from T cells, B-cell-depleted T cells, or PBMCs. Paper-wide results and their limitations: How much clinical and demographic metadata was included differed by source and by participant, and the metadata was provided uncurated.

TCRbeta CDR3 regions were amplified from genomic DNA using the immunoSEQ Assay, a bias-controlled multiplex PCR. In the paper's pipeline: The number of nucleated cells in each sample was estimated from the amplification of reference gene primers within the assay. To quantify the absolute abundance of each unique TCRbeta CDR3 rearrangement, sequence reads were collapsed and filtered. For each sample, productive Simpson clonality was calculated as the square root of Simpson's diversity index over productive rearrangements. TCRdb's version of the immuneACCESS table is confined to in-frame rearrangements and falls short of the full clone set. An unresolved V gene accounts for under half of the shortfall where checked; the remainder is of unknown origin. That table furnishes V, J and clone size, whereas the DNA furnished D and trimming. For this sample the table gives 87,000 or so clones, of which around 75% were detected only once. The top ten hold roughly 15% of the sample.

On this clone: Its antigen remains unidentified. Base qualities were left out, and no much larger clone turns up one base away. The same CDR3 is also encoded by other DNA sequences in this sample.

The germline V gene provides CDR1 MDHEN and CDR2 SYDVKM. Trimming takes 0 bases from V and 1 base from J, and the germline ends sit 6 bases apart. The CDR3 runs 14 residues from the cysteine to the phenylalanine. Of all the DNA, just the CDR3 is kept, 42 bases in frame from base 1. The collaborating institutions used their own protocols to collect whole blood in K2EDTA tubes. Collaborator samples were shipped for TCRbeta analysis as frozen whole blood, isolated PBMCs, or DNA extracted from either sample type. Sequenced: peripheral blood. The V gene is TRBV28 and the J gene is TRBJ1-2; the D gene cannot be resolved reliably. This sequence was found in a woman aged 80 or over with active or convalescent COVID-19. The CDR3 region has the sequence CASSLWGSNYGYTF. The DNA reads TGTGCCAGCAGTTTATGGGGCAGTAACTATGGCTACACCTTC.